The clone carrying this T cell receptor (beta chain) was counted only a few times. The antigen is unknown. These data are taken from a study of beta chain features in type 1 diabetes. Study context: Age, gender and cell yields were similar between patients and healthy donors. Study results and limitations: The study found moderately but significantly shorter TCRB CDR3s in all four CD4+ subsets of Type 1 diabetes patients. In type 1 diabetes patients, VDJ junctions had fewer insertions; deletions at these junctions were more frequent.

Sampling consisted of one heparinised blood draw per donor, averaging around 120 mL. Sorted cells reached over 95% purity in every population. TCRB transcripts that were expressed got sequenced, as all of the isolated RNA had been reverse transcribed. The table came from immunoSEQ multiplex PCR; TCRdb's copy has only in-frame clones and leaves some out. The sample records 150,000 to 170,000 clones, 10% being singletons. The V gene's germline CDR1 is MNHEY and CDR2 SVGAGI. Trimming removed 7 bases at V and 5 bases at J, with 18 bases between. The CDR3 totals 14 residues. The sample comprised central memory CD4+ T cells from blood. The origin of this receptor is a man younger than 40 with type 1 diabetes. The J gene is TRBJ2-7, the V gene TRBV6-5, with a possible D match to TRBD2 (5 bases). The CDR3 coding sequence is TGTGCCAGCACATCCTCGGGGTCTTTCCACGAGCAGTACTTC. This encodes CASTSSGSFHEQYF.